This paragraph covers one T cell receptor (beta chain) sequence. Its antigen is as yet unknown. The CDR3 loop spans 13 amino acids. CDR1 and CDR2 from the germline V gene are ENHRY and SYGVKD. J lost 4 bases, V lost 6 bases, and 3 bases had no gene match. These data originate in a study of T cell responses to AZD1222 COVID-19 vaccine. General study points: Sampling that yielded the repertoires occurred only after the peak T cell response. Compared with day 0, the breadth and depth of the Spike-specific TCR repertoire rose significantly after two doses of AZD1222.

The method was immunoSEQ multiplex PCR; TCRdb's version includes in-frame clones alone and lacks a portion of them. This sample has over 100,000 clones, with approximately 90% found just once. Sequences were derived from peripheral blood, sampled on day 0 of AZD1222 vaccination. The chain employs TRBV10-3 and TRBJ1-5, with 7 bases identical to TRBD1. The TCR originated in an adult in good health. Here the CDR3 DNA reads TGTGCCATCAGCGACAGGGAGAATCAGCCCCAGCATTTT. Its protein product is CAISDRENQPQHF.